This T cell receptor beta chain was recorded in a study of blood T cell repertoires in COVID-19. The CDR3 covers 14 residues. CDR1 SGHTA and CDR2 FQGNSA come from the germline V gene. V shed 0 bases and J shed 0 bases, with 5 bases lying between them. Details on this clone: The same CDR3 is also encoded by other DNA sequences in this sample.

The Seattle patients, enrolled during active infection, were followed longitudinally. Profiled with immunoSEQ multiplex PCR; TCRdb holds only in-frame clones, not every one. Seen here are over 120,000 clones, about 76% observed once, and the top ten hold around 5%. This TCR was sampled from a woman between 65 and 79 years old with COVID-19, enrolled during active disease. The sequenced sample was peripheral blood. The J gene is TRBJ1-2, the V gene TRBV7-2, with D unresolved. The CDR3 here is CASSLATANYGYTF. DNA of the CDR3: TGTGCCAGCAGCTTAGCTACAGCTAACTATGGCTACACCTTC.